These 20 T cell receptor beta chains were sequenced from one sample in a study of cytomegalovirus exposure and HLA in healthy donors. With 60 Vbeta and 13 Jbeta primers, the PCR was carried out. Method: immunoSEQ multiplex PCR; TCRdb's copy keeps in-frame clones and lacks some. The data hold around 40,000 clones, with roughly 80% observed a single time. The sequencing input was PBMCs. These receptor sequences come from a man younger than 40 in good health and CMV-seronegative.

The V and J genes are TRBV4-1 and TRBJ2-5, with 14 bases aligning to TRBD2. Germline V gives CDR1 MGHRA, CDR2 YSYEKL. Trimming removed 3 bases from V and 5 bases from J; junction bases left unmatched: 11. The CDR3 runs 18 residues. The CDR3 DNA reads as TGCGCCAGCAGCCACGGAGGGACTAGCGGGAGTCCGGGGGAGACCCAGTACTTC. The encoded protein is CASSHGGTSGSPGETQYF.

This clone was counted a few times. The chain has TRBV9 and TRBJ2-3; possible D gene TRBD2, 5 bases. V dropped 0 bases and J dropped 2 bases, with 13 bases sitting between them. Germline V gives CDR1 SGDLS, CDR2 YYNGEE. CDR3 length: 16 residues. In DNA form, the CDR3 reads TGTGCCAGCAGCGTAGGGGGAGCGTCTATCACAGATACGCAGTATTTT. As protein: CASSVGGASITDTQYF.

This chain joins TRBV11-2 and TRBJ2-5; D might be TRBD2 (5 bases). CDR1 is SGHAT and CDR2 is FQNNGV in the germline V gene. V was pared by 5 bases and J by 5 bases, with 15 bases between. The CDR3 loop spans 14 amino acids. CDR3 bases: TGTGCCAGCAGCGCCCAACTAGGCCGGGAGACCCAGTACTTC. It specifies CASSAQLGRETQYF.

This clone showed up just once. The chain carries TRBV27 and TRBJ1-2, with 7 nucleotides matching TRBD1. From germline, CDR1 is MNHEY and CDR2 SMNVEV (reference sequence). The junction had 11 bases not matched to a gene; V was cut back by 2 bases and J by 8 bases. This CDR3 has 15 amino acids. The CDR3, as DNA: TGTGCCAGCAGTTTAAATGGACAGGTTACCGGGGGCTACACCTTC. Encoded protein: CASSLNGQVTGGYTF.

The chain employs TRBV5-6 and TRBJ2-1, with TRBD2 identical over 10 bases. The CDR3 spans 16 residues. Trimming took 4 bases from V and 4 from J; bases not matched to a gene: 8. Germline lookup yields CDR1 SGHDT and CDR2 YYEEEE. CDR3 residues: CASSTWTSGDYNEQFF. The CDR3 DNA is TGTGCCAGCAGCACCTGGACTAGCGGCGATTACAATGAGCAGTTCTTC.

This clone is a singleton in its sample. The chain is built from TRBV27 and TRBJ2-2; D gene unclear. Trimming cost V 2 bases and J 8 bases, with 9 bases left between them. The CDR3 loop spans 13 amino acids. The germline V gene has CDR1 MNHEY and CDR2 SMNVEV (reference sequence). The CDR3 DNA is TGTGCCAGCAGTTTAATCCTATCGGGGGAGCTGTTTTTT. Protein product: CASSLILSGELFF.

The V and J genes are TRBV29-1 and TRBJ1-2; maybe TRBD1 (6 bases). Germline V gives CDR1 SQVTM, CDR2 ANQGSEA. The germline V and J ends were trimmed by 3 bases and 4 bases, with 15 bases remaining between them. CDR3 length equals 14 residues. The CDR3 DNA follows: TGCAGCGTTGAGGTGGGGGCAGGGTCCTATGGCTACACCTTC. It encodes CSVEVGAGSYGYTF.

The rearrangement links TRBV18 to TRBJ2-7; 14 bases are a match to TRBD2. Germline CDR1 KGHSH, CDR2 LQKENI. The CDR3 is 17 amino acids. Unmatched junction bases numbered 7, after V lost 3 bases and J lost 3 bases. The CDR3 is CASSPRTGTSGSYEQYF. The CDR3 nucleotides read TGTGCCAGCTCACCTCGTACCGGGACTAGCGGGAGCTACGAGCAGTACTTC.

The gene calls are TRBV7-6 and TRBJ2-1, with 10 bases fitting TRBD2. CDR3 size: 13 residues. The V segment lost 5 bases and the J segment 12 bases; nucleotides outside the gene matches: 7. Germline CDR1 and CDR2: SGHVS and FNYEAQ. This CDR3 is CASSLGWTSGQFF. CDR3 DNA: TGTGCCAGCAGCCTAGGGTGGACTAGCGGGCAGTTCTTC.

The chain has TRBV11-2 and TRBJ1-4; no firm D call. Germline CDR1 is SGHAT and CDR2 is FQNNGV. The ends were cut back, 5 bases at V and 4 bases at J, with 14 bases in the middle. The CDR3 extends over 15 amino acids. CDR3 loop: CASSIPDLGNEKLFF. CDR3 coding DNA: TGTGCCAGCAGCATCCCGGACTTGGGTAATGAAAAACTGTTTTTT.

The V gene is TRBV28, the J gene TRBJ2-5, with D perhaps TRBD1 (5 bases). The CDR3 has 14 residues. Germline lookup yields CDR1 MDHEN and CDR2 SYDVKM. V lost 3 bases to trimming and J lost 2 bases, with 10 bases between them. As DNA, the CDR3 is TGTGCCAGCAGTTTTCTGACAGCACAAGAGACCCAGTACTTC. It translates to CASSFLTAQETQYF.

The J gene is TRBJ2-2, the V gene TRBV30; 13 bases fit TRBD2. Losses at the gene ends were 3 bases for V and 4 bases for J; bases not matched to a gene: 2. The CDR3 runs to 15 residues. Germline assignment: CDR1 GTSNPN and CDR2 SVGIG (reference sequence). CDR3 loop: CAWRRLAGGTGELFF. CDR3 bases: TGTGCCTGGAGACGACTAGCGGGAGGCACCGGGGAGCTGTTTTTT. The variable domain in full, with the rest retrieved from reference TRBV30 and TRBJ2-2, is SQTIHQWPATLVQPVGSPLSLECTVEGTSNPNLYWYRQAAGRGLQLLFYSVGIGQISSEVPQNLSASRPQDRQFILSSKKLLLSDSGFYLCAWRRLAGGTGELFFGEGSRLTVL.

The V gene is TRBV7-2, the J gene TRBJ2-2, with D perhaps matching TRBD1 (7 bases). Germline CDR1 reads SGHTA; CDR2 reads FQGNSA. Trimming took 5 bases from V and 7 from J, leaving 17 bases between them. This CDR3 has 15 residues. DNA for the CDR3: TGTGCCAGCAGCGCAAACAGGGGAGGAAACGGGGAGCTGTTTTTT. Its protein is CASSANRGGNGELFF.

The genes are TRBV25-1 and TRBJ1-3, with D perhaps matching TRBD1 (5 bases). This CDR3 spans 13 amino acids. Trimming left V 6 bases short and J 2 bases short, with 8 bases between. Per germline, CDR1 MGHDK and CDR2 SYGVNS. CDR3 nucleotides: TGTGCCAGCAGGACAGTAGCTGGAAACACCATATATTTT. This encodes CASRTVAGNTIYF.

J is TRBJ2-6 and V is TRBV19; 10 bases line up with TRBD1. CDR3 length: 17 amino acids. Germline V gene data show CDR1 as LNHDA and CDR2 as SQIVND (reference sequence). The V gene end was trimmed by 8 bases and the J gene end by 2 bases; junction bases not matched to a gene: 9. The CDR3 is CASSPQTGGPGANVLTF. The CDR3, as DNA: TGTGCCAGTTCCCCGCAGACAGGGGGCCCTGGGGCCAACGTCCTGACTTTC.

The chain is built from TRBV7-9 and TRBJ1-2; 9 bases agree with TRBD1. The CDR3 extends over 15 amino acids. The germline CDR1 and CDR2 sequences are SEHNR and FQNEAQ (reference sequence). With V trimmed by 5 bases and J by 5 bases, 9 bases remained unmatched. DNA for the CDR3: TGTGCCAGCAGCCTTGGACAGGGGAGTCGGTATGGCTACACCTTC. Translation: CASSLGQGSRYGYTF.

The chain employs TRBV7-9 and TRBJ1-4; D is uncertain. The V gene's germline CDR1 is SEHNR and CDR2 FQNEAQ (reference sequence). The length of the CDR3 is 17 residues. V was shortened by 5 bases and J by 4 bases, with 20 bases between the two germline ends. In DNA, the CDR3 is TGTGCCAGCAGCCTGCTGTCGGGGATGCTAAATAATGAAAAACTGTTTTTT. Its translation is CASSLLSGMLNNEKLFF.

V is TRBV9 and J is TRBJ2-1, with 16 bases that match TRBD2. V was pared by 5 bases and J by 0 bases, with 5 bases of the junction left unmatched. Germline V gene sequence: CDR1 SGDLS, CDR2 YYNGEE. The CDR3 has 18 residues. The CDR3 DNA reads TGTGCCAGCAGATCGGGACTAGCGGGAGGGAGCTCCTACAATGAGCAGTTCTTC. This encodes CASRSGLAGGSSYNEQFF.

The chain couples TRBV5-6 to TRBJ1-2; D possibly corresponds to TRBD1 (5 bases). Trimming removed 3 bases at V and 0 bases at J, with 9 bases between. The CDR3 has 14 residues. Germline V gene sequence: CDR1 SGHDT, CDR2 YYEEEE. CDR3 DNA: TGTGCCAGCAGCTCCAGGGTCCCTAACTATGGCTACACCTTC. It encodes CASSSRVPNYGYTF.

The chain combines TRBV28 with TRBJ1-5; no clear D gene. V was shortened by 2 bases and J by 4 bases, with 6 bases between the two germline ends. The CDR3 has 13 amino acids. CDR1 MDHEN and CDR2 SYDVKM come from the germline V gene. CDR3 DNA: TGTGCCAGCAGTTTAGTACAGAATCAGCCCCAGCATTTT. It yields the protein CASSLVQNQPQHF.